The TCR beta chain described here comes from a study of long-term antiretroviral therapy in people with HIV. Points from the study as a whole: Clonal populations expanded prior to ART predominated within the repertoire at all time points.

Everyone in the study who had HIV was treated in the United States. Before they underwent DNA extraction, samples held about 1-10 million cryopreserved PBMC. Researchers ran immunoSEQ v3.0 at survey level. Sequencing had a target that covered about 40,000-55,000 T-cell genomes per sample. Method: immunoSEQ multiplex PCR; TCRdb's copy keeps in-frame clones and lacks some. The sample records 35,000 or so clones, 80% to 90% being singletons. Trimming removed 3 bases from V and 0 bases from J; junction bases left unmatched: 3. CDR1 and CDR2 (germline): SGHAT, FQNNGV. The CDR3 totals 15 residues. With regard to this clone: What it binds is not known.

Sequences were derived from unsorted PBMCs, sampled 2.2 years after starting antiretroviral therapy. The TCR sequence derives from a man between 18 and 29 years old with HIV. V is TRBV11-2 and J is TRBJ2-7; 9 positions match TRBD2. DNA of the CDR3: TGTGCCAGCAGCTTTAGCGGGGGTAGCTCCTACGAGCAGTACTTC. Protein: CASSFSGGSSYEQYF.